This is a list of T cell receptor beta chains from one sample in a study of OX40 agonist ivuxolimab in advanced cancers. Clones were sequenced by immunoSEQ multiplex PCR, and TCRdb holds only the in-frame ones, with some missing. The sample carries 98,000 or so clones, roughly 94% recorded once. Sequencing used CD4+ or CD8+ T cells sorted from blood, obtained in a trial of the OX40 agonist ivuxolimab. The receptors derive from an adult with an advanced solid tumor such as melanoma, head and neck, liver or kidney cancer. Both conserved end residues are part of each CDR3. The order of the fields is J gene, V gene, clone size, D gene, CDR3 protein, CDR3 DNA. A D gene is named only where the DNA matches it firmly. Only part of the rows carry a size: once, few, many, or a class if the clone is expanded.

TRBJ1-5 TRBV11-2 NA TRBD1 CASSHRDRAQPQHF TGTGCCAGCAGCCACCGGGACAGGGCTCAGCCCCAGCATTTT
TRBJ2-1 TRBV27 NA TRBD2 CASSLHPGLAGGGGNEQFF TGTGCCAGCAGTCTCCACCCCGGACTAGCGGGAGGTGGGGGTAATGAGCAGTTCTTC
TRBJ2-7 TRBV6-5 NA TRBD2 CASSDGGGARQYF TGTGCCAGCAGTGACGGCGGGGGGGCGCGGCAGTACTTC
TRBJ1-2 TRBV13 once TRBD1 CASSTSPGGRGYTF TGTGCCAGCAGCACCAGCCCAGGGGGCCGGGGCTACACCTTC
TRBJ1-2 TRBV14 NA TRBD1 CASSQGQNYGYTF TGTGCCAGCAGCCAGGGACAGAACTATGGCTACACCTTC
TRBJ1-1 TRBV7-9 NA NA CASSSGNGDTEAFF TGTGCCAGCAGCTCAGGGAACGGGGACACTGAAGCTTTCTTT
TRBJ2-7 TRBV10-3 NA TRBD1 CAGRQGASYEQYF TGTGCCGGGAGGCAGGGGGCCTCTTACGAGCAGTACTTC
TRBJ2-1 TRBV10-3 NA TRBD2 CAISESNRGLVSPRGPYNEQFF TGTGCCATCAGTGAGTCGAATAGAGGACTAGTATCCCCTCGGGGCCCCTACAATGAGCAGTTCTTC
TRBJ2-3 TRBV7-2 NA TRBD2 CASTPQVAGTTDTQYF TGTGCCAGCACCCCCCAGGTAGCGGGGACCACAGATACGCAGTATTTT
TRBJ1-5 TRBV29-1 NA NA CSARGGANQPQHF TGCAGCGCCCGGGGAGGGGCCAATCAGCCCCAGCATTTT
TRBJ1-1 TRBV9 few TRBD1 CASSVLPRGQGSEAFF TGTGCCAGCAGCGTACTTCCCCGTGGACAGGGGAGTGAAGCTTTCTTT
TRBJ1-6 TRBV5-6 NA TRBD1 CASSTTGGRSPLHF TGTGCCAGCAGCACGACAGGGGGTCGATCACCCCTCCACTTT
TRBJ2-3 TRBV5-6 once TRBD1 CASSLRDREDTQYF TGTGCCAGCAGCTTGCGGGACAGGGAAGATACGCAGTATTTT